The subject of this entry is one T cell receptor beta chain. The antigen is not known. Trimming removed 1 base from V and 0 bases from J; junction bases left unmatched: 6. The CDR3 loop spans 15 amino acids. CDR1 is DFQATT and CDR2 is SNEGSKA in the germline V gene (reference sequence). The sample is drawn from a study of CD8 T cells in ankylosing spondylitis. Regarding the study as a whole: Disease-linked clones bore a CD8+ phenotype, appearing relatively rarely in peripheral blood. Significantly higher representation of disease-linked clones was reported for matched ankylosing spondylitis synovial fluid. Seemingly characteristic of ankylosing spondylitis blood was a TCR beta motif consisting of eight highly homologous variants.

Each TCR beta library was made by quantitative 5'-RACE that incorporated molecular barcodes. TCRdb reanalysed the 5' RACE reads using MiXCR and keeps one entry per CDR3 protein. In the table there are 750,000 to 850,000 distinct CDR3 sequences, roughly 10% of which are singletons. V usage is TRBV20-1 and J usage is TRBJ2-7, with 7 bases matching TRBD2. The receptor comes from a male donor with ankylosing spondylitis. Material for sequencing was blood, either unsorted or a sorted T cell fraction (not recorded which). The chain's CDR3 is CSARAPRGSSYEQYF. CDR3 nucleotide sequence: TGCAGTGCTAGAGCCCCGCGGGGGAGCTCCTACGAGCAGTACTTC.